The 8 T cell receptor beta chains below were found in one sample sequenced in a study of T cell repertoires in cytomegalovirus infection. The antigens for these receptors are not known. TCRdb re-derived calls from the reads in MiXCR, one entry per CDR3 protein. The sample gives a few hundred thousand distinct CDR3 sequences, roughly 34% of which show up once; 17% is in the top ten. This specimen consisted of cultured PBMCs, obtained from culture after CMV antigen stimulation. Receptors were obtained from a human donor in good health (CMV status not recorded). Some clones in this sample may be carry-over from other donors' samples.

The sample holds a few counts of this clonotype. The chain links TRBV7-6 to TRBJ2-1, with TRBD2 matching over 10 bases. This CDR3 has 15 residues. Trimming removed 2 bases from V and 6 bases from J; junction bases left unmatched: 4. Germline loops: CDR1 SGHVS, CDR2 FNYEAQ. CDR3 coding DNA: TGTGCCAGCAGCTTACTAGCGGGAGAGCTCAATGAGCAGTTCTTC. This codes for CASSLLAGELNEQFF.

The rearrangement joins TRBV7-2 to TRBJ2-1; D is unresolved. This CDR3 is built from 15 residues. Between the trimmed V and J ends, which lost 4 bases and 9 bases, there was a span of 19 bases. The germline gives CDR1 SGHTA, CDR2 FQGNSA. The CDR3 sequence is CASSSDITTTGEQFF. CDR3 DNA sequence: TGTGCCAGCAGCTCCGACATTACTACCACCGGTGAGCAGTTCTTC.

V is TRBV4-3 and J is TRBJ2-1; 14 bases are a match to TRBD2. The J segment lost 0 bases and the V segment lost 7 bases, leaving 2 bases of the junction unmatched. The CDR3 is 16 amino acids. In germline, CDR1 is LGHNA, CDR2 YSLEER. CDR3 residues: CASKGTSGSSYNEQFF. The DNA for the CDR3 is TGCGCCAGCAAGGGGACTAGCGGGAGCTCCTACAATGAGCAGTTCTTC.

The V gene is TRBV11-3, the J gene TRBJ1-4, with a tentative D call TRBD1 (6 bases). The CDR3 contains 15 residues. V was clipped by 3 bases and J by 3 bases, with 11 bases between them. Germline V gene data show CDR1 as SGHNT and CDR2 as YENEEA. DNA of the CDR3: TGTGCCAGCAGCTTTCGACAGGACTCTAATGAAAAACTGTTTTTT. Translated: CASSFRQDSNEKLFF. The variable domain in full, completed from reference TRBV11-3 and TRBJ1-4, reads EAGVVQSPRYKIIEKKQPVAFWCNPISGHNTLYWYLQNLGQGPELLIRYENEEAVDDSQLPKDRFSAERLKGVDSTLKIQPAELGDSAVYLCASSFRQDSNEKLFFGSGTQLSVL.

V gene TRBV28 combines with J gene TRBJ2-7; 7 bases map to TRBD2. CDR1 is MDHEN, CDR2 SYDVKM, per germline. The V segment lost 6 bases and the J segment 3 bases; nucleotides outside the gene matches: 8. This CDR3 is 14 amino acids long. The CDR3 DNA follows: TGTGCCAGCAGGGGGGGGGGACCTCACTACGAGCAGTACTTC. It translates to CASRGGGPHYEQYF.

The V gene is TRBV12-3 or TRBV12-4, the J gene TRBJ1-4; TRBD1 aligns across 7 bases. The CDR3 contains 15 residues. Trimming at V came to 6 bases and at J to 0 bases, leaving 4 bases not matched to a gene. The CDR3 nucleotides are TGTGCCAGCAGAAGGGACAGTGCAACTAATGAAAAACTGTTTTTT. Amino acid sequence: CASRRDSATNEKLFF.

The chain employs TRBV12-3 or TRBV12-4 and TRBJ2-1; 8 bases line up with TRBD2. The length of the CDR3 is 13 residues. V was clipped by 3 bases and J by 10 bases; unmatched bases: 5. This CDR3 reads CASSFLTSGEQFF. The CDR3 bases are TGTGCCAGCAGTTTTCTTACTAGCGGCGAGCAGTTCTTC.

This clonotype was picked up many times. The chain employs TRBV11-2 and TRBJ2-7; D is unresolved. Trimming removed 1 base at V and 2 bases at J, with 9 bases between. This CDR3 is 14 amino acids long. CDR1 and CDR2 (germline): SGHAT, FQNNGV. This chain's CDR3 is CASSLAGRAYEQYF. The CDR3 nucleotides read TGTGCCAGCAGCTTAGCCGGACGAGCCTACGAGCAGTACTTC. Using reference TRBV11-2 and TRBJ2-7 for the parts outside the CDR3, the full variable domain is EAGVAQSPRYKIIEKRQSVAFWCNPISGHATLYWYQQILGQGPKLLIQFQNNGVVDDSQLPKDRFSAERLKGVDSTLKIQPAKLEDSAVYLCASSLAGRAYEQYFGPGTRLTVT.